One and the same sample provided the 32 T cell receptor beta chains below, sequenced in a study of cytomegalovirus exposure and HLA in healthy donors. Generated by immunoSEQ multiplex PCR, the TCRdb table keeps only in-frame clones and is missing some. The table has 85,000 to 95,000 clones, roughly 97% seen once; the top ten hold around 0.78%. The sequenced sample was PBMCs. The source of these receptors is a man between 18 and 35 years old in good health and CMV-seronegative.

The chain joins TRBV6-6 to TRBJ2-7; TRBD1 matches at 7 bases. The CDR3 is 12 residues long. CDR1 is MNHNY, CDR2 SVGAGI, per germline (reference sequence). V was clipped by 2 bases and J by 11 bases; unmatched bases: 6. In DNA, the CDR3 is TGTGCCAGCAGTTACAATAGCAGGGGGAAGTACGTC. Its protein is CASSYNSRGKYV.

This chain connects TRBV5-4 to TRBJ2-3, with 15 bases fitting TRBD2. Trimming cost V 2 bases and J 0 bases; bases outside gene matches: 4. The CDR3 runs 18 residues. Germline loops: CDR1 SGHNT, CDR2 YYREEE (reference sequence). The CDR3 DNA sequence: TGTGCCAGCAGCTTCGGACTAGCGGGAGGGCCTAGCACAGATACGCAGTATTTT. Its translation is CASSFGLAGGPSTDTQYF.

V and J are TRBV4-3 and TRBJ2-1; D is perhaps TRBD1 (5 bases). The CDR3 runs 16 residues. CDR1 is LGHNA, CDR2 YSLEER, per germline. The V end was cut by 1 base, the J end by 4 bases, with 14 bases between. CDR3 loop: CASSQAWLGVYNEQFF. The DNA for the CDR3 is TGCGCCAGCAGCCAAGCTTGGCTAGGGGTATACAATGAGCAGTTCTTC.

This clone has a handful of counts. The CDR3 spells CASSPRQGGLGEAFF. CDR3 DNA: TGTGCCAGCAGCCCAAGACAGGGGGGACTGGGTGAAGCTTTCTTT. The genes are TRBV7-2 and TRBJ1-1; 9 bases are shared with TRBD1. Trimming took 5 bases from V and 7 from J; bases not matched to a gene: 11. The CDR3 has 15 amino acids. Germline CDR1 and CDR2: SGHTA and FQGNSA.

The CDR3 DNA reads TGCGCCAGCAGCCCTAAAACCACCGGGGAGCTGTTTTTT. It translates to CASSPKTTGELFF. The chain uses TRBV5-1 and TRBJ2-2, with no clear D. This CDR3 spans 13 amino acids. Germline lookup yields CDR1 SGHRS and CDR2 YFSETQ. Deletions cut 4 bases from V and 4 bases from J, with 8 bases between.

CDR3 sequence: CASSLAPGQGSTGELFF. The DNA of the CDR3 is TGCGCCAGCAGCTTGGCGCCGGGACAGGGGAGTACCGGGGAGCTGTTTTTT. This chain links TRBV5-1 with TRBJ2-2; 10 bases are shared with TRBD1. The CDR3 is made up of 17 amino acids. Unmatched junction bases numbered 7, after V lost 0 bases and J lost 5 bases. In germline, CDR1 is SGHRS, CDR2 YFSETQ.

The chain uses TRBV30 and TRBJ1-4; 8 bases are a match to TRBD1. The V segment lost 7 bases and the J segment 6 bases; nucleotides outside the gene matches: 10. The CDR3 sequence is 14 residues long. Germline-derived CDR1 and CDR2 are GTSNPN and SVGIG (reference sequence). Here the CDR3 reads CASKHQGAHEKLFF. The CDR3 bases are TGTGCCTCAAAGCACCAGGGGGCCCATGAAAAACTGTTTTTT.

The chain links TRBV2 to TRBJ2-1; D possibly corresponds to TRBD2 (6 bases). V dropped 5 bases and J dropped 0 bases, with 8 bases sitting between them. CDR1 is SNHLY and CDR2 is FYNNEI in the germline V gene. The CDR3 consists of 14 residues. The CDR3 sequence is CASSYGSSYNEQFF. Here the CDR3 DNA reads TGTGCCAGCAGTTACGGGAGCTCCTACAATGAGCAGTTCTTC.

The genes are TRBV10-3 and TRBJ2-1; the match to TRBD2 covers 12 bases. J lost 0 bases, V lost 6 bases, and 18 bases had no gene match. The germline CDR1 and CDR2 sequences are ENHRY and SYGVKD. The CDR3 loop spans 21 amino acids. The CDR3 coding sequence is TGTGCCATCAGACCCGCCCAGGGTGAGACTAGCGGGAGAAGCTCCTACAATGAGCAGTTCTTC. Encoded protein: CAIRPAQGETSGRSSYNEQFF.

This clone was seen only once. V gene TRBV10-3 combines with J gene TRBJ2-3; 12 nucleotides match TRBD1. V was pared by 2 bases and J by 2 bases, with 8 bases of the junction left unmatched. The CDR3 length is 18 residues. The V gene's germline CDR1 is ENHRY and CDR2 SYGVKD. CDR3 residues: CAISEGTGGLLNTDTQYF. Here the CDR3 DNA reads TGTGCCATCAGTGAGGGGACAGGGGGCCTTCTAAACACAGATACGCAGTATTTT.

This chain uses TRBV7-9 with TRBJ1-4; 7 nucleotides match TRBD1. V was clipped by 4 bases and J by 0 bases; unmatched bases: 11. This CDR3 has 18 residues. Germline assignment: CDR1 SEHNR and CDR2 FQNEAQ (reference sequence). CDR3 in DNA: TGTGCCAGCAGCTCACGGGACAGCTTTTACTCAACTAATGAAAAACTGTTTTTT. Translating it yields CASSSRDSFYSTNEKLFF.

The chain is built from TRBV7-9 and TRBJ2-5; D not resolved. The V end lost 4 bases, the J end lost 4 bases, and 4 bases lay between the germline ends. Germline V gene lookup returns CDR1 SEHNR and CDR2 FQNEAQ (reference sequence). CDR3 size: 11 residues. In nucleotides, the CDR3 is TGTGCCAGCAGCTCAATAGAGACCCAGTACTTC. It codes for CASSSIETQYF.

The chain recombines TRBV15 with TRBJ1-1, with D hard to call. Trimming left V 0 bases short and J 2 bases short, with 13 bases between. This CDR3 spans 16 amino acids. In germline, CDR1 is LNHNV, CDR2 YYDKDF (reference sequence). CDR3 region: CATSRDRRRINTEAFF. The CDR3 bases are TGTGCCACCAGCAGAGATCGCAGGAGGATCAACACTGAAGCTTTCTTT.

The CDR3 nucleotides read TGTGCCAGCAGCTTAACAAGCGGGAGAGGGGAGCAGTTCTTC. Residues: CASSLTSGRGEQFF. This chain uses TRBV11-2 with TRBJ2-1, with TRBD2 matching 8 bases. Germline loops: CDR1 SGHAT, CDR2 FQNNGV. This CDR3 spans 14 amino acids. V shed 2 bases, J shed 10 bases, and the junction held 7 bases outside the gene matches.

This rearrangement joins TRBV5-8 to TRBJ2-2; D is unresolved. Germline loops: CDR1 SGHTS, CDR2 YDEGEE. The CDR3 is 14 amino acids. Between the trimmed V and J ends, which lost 4 bases and 7 bases, there was a span of 14 bases. CDR3 DNA: TGTGCCAGCAGCAGCAGAGGAGTTCACGGGGAGCTGTTTTTT. This sequence encodes CASSSRGVHGELFF.

This clone was seen a single time. The V and J genes are TRBV5-4 and TRBJ2-2; D is undetermined. Per germline, CDR1 SGHNT and CDR2 YYREEE (reference sequence). With 0 bases removed from V and 1 base from J, the gap between germline ends came to 10 bases. The CDR3 totals 16 residues. CDR3 sequence reads: CASSLAWQENTGELFF. The DNA for the CDR3 is TGTGCCAGCAGCTTGGCCTGGCAAGAGAACACCGGGGAGCTGTTTTTT.

This chain links TRBV5-1 with TRBJ1-1; no reliable D call. The length of the CDR3 is 14 residues. Germline assignment: CDR1 SGHRS and CDR2 YFSETQ. With 6 bases removed from V and 3 bases from J, the gap between germline ends came to 15 bases. DNA of the CDR3: TGCGCCAGCACCGATGGCGGGCGACACACTGAAGCTTTCTTT. As protein: CASTDGGRHTEAFF.

The J gene is TRBJ2-7, the V gene TRBV19, with TRBD2 identical over 10 bases. J lost 3 bases, V lost 6 bases, and 8 bases had no gene match. The CDR3 totals 15 residues. Germline V gives CDR1 LNHDA, CDR2 SQIVND (reference sequence). The CDR3 sequence: CASSTTSGVYYEQYF. The CDR3 DNA follows: TGTGCCAGTAGCACTACTAGCGGGGTCTACTACGAGCAGTACTTC.

The chain employs TRBV11-3 and TRBJ2-1; 9 bases agree with TRBD1. Germline CDR1 and CDR2: SGHNT and YENEEA. CDR3 length equals 16 residues. J was trimmed by 6 bases and V by 4 bases; bases with no gene match: 10. CDR3 amino acids: CASSSETGGAGNEQFF. CDR3 DNA sequence: TGTGCCAGCAGCTCGGAAACAGGGGGCGCCGGCAATGAGCAGTTCTTC.

The chain combines TRBV9 with TRBJ2-7, with 10 bases identical to TRBD2. Per the germline V gene, CDR1 is SGDLS and CDR2 is YYNGEE. CDR3 length equals 16 residues. V lost 0 bases, J lost 2 bases, and 5 bases stayed unmatched. The CDR3 DNA sequence: TGTGCCAGCAGCGTAGTAGGACTAGCGGAGCCCTACGAGCAGTACTTC. This translates into CASSVVGLAEPYEQYF.

The V gene is TRBV29-1, the J gene TRBJ2-7; TRBD1 aligns across 7 bases. The CDR3 runs to 11 residues. V gave up 8 bases and J gave up 6 bases; unmatched junction bases: 7. Germline CDR1 SQVTM, CDR2 ANQGSEA. CDR3 nucleotides: TGCAGCATCCTGACAGGGTCCGAGCAGTACTTC. This sequence encodes CSILTGSEQYF.

The V call is TRBV28, the J call TRBJ2-1; 10 nucleotides line up with TRBD1. Trimming at V came to 6 bases and at J to 7 bases, leaving 6 bases not matched to a gene. This CDR3 spans 14 amino acids. CDR1 is MDHEN and CDR2 is SYDVKM in the germline V gene. The CDR3 sequence: CASSYDRGLNEQFF. The CDR3 DNA reads as TGTGCCAGCAGCTACGACAGGGGGCTGAATGAGCAGTTCTTC. Using reference TRBV28 and TRBJ2-1 for the parts outside the CDR3, the full variable domain is DVKVTQSSRYLVKRTGEKVFLECVQDMDHENMFWYRQDPGLGLRLIYFSYDVKMKEKGDIPEGYSVSREKKERFSLILESASTNQTSMYLCASSYDRGLNEQFFGPGTRLTVL.

The rearrangement uses TRBV7-9 and TRBJ2-7, with D hard to call. The CDR3 sequence is 11 residues long. CDR1 is SEHNR, CDR2 FQNEAQ, per germline (reference sequence). Trimming stripped 1 base from V and 4 bases from J, with 2 bases between. CDR3 amino acids: CASSLVYEQYF. In DNA, the CDR3 is TGTGCCAGCAGCTTAGTATACGAGCAGTACTTC.

The chain carries TRBV2 and TRBJ2-1; TRBD2 matches at 9 bases. The CDR3 contains 17 residues. Looked up from germline, CDR1 is SNHLY and CDR2 is FYNNEI. The junction had 19 bases not matched to a gene; V was cut back by 8 bases and J by 8 bases. Here the CDR3 reads CASDSSTRSGSSDEQFF. The CDR3 DNA sequence: TGTGCCAGCGATAGCAGTACTCGTAGCGGGAGCAGCGATGAGCAGTTCTTC. The full variable domain, with the rest looked up from reference TRBV2 and TRBJ2-1, is EPEVTQTPSHQVTQMGQEVILRCVPISNHLYFYWYRQILGQKVEFLVSFYNNEISEKSEIFDDQFSVERPDGSNFTLKIRSTKLEDSAMYFCASDSSTRSGSSDEQFFGPGTRLTVL.

The genes are TRBV12-5 and TRBJ2-5; possibly TRBD1 for D (6 bases). From germline, CDR1 is LGHNT and CDR2 FRNRAP. V dropped 3 bases and J dropped 0 bases, with 14 bases sitting between them. The CDR3 runs 16 residues. The CDR3 coding sequence is TGTGCTAGTGGTTTCATTACCTACAGGGACCAAGAGACCCAGTACTTC. Translating it yields CASGFITYRDQETQYF.

The rearrangement links TRBV5-8 to TRBJ2-7; possible D gene TRBD1, 6 bases. CDR3 length: 14 residues. Germline V gene sequence: CDR1 SGHTS, CDR2 YDEGEE. With 2 bases removed from V and 0 bases from J, the gap between germline ends came to 9 bases. The CDR3 DNA reads as TGTGCCAGCAGCTTTACAGGGAGCTCCTACGAGCAGTACTTC. It is translated as CASSFTGSSYEQYF.

The chain couples TRBV5-6 to TRBJ2-3; D is unresolved. Germline V gene sequence: CDR1 SGHDT, CDR2 YYEEEE. Trimming shortened V by 0 bases and J by 2 bases, and 10 bases separated the two germline ends. There are 15 residues in the CDR3. CDR3 in amino acids: CASSLGLKITDTQYF. CDR3 DNA: TGTGCCAGCAGCTTGGGACTCAAAATCACAGATACGCAGTATTTT.

The chain carries TRBV6-5 and TRBJ1-1; a weak D match, TRBD1 (5 bases). Trimming took 2 bases from V and 1 from J, leaving 14 bases between them. Per the germline V gene, CDR1 is MNHEY and CDR2 is SVGAGI. The CDR3 has 16 residues. The CDR3 DNA reads TGTGCCAGCAGTTACGATACAGGAATCCCGAACACTGAAGCTTTCTTT. Its protein is CASSYDTGIPNTEAFF.

The chain employs TRBV5-1 and TRBJ1-5, with 7 nucleotides matching TRBD1. Losses at the gene ends were 4 bases for V and 0 bases for J; bases not matched to a gene: 13. This CDR3 is 18 amino acids long. The germline V gene encodes CDR1 SGHRS and CDR2 YFSETQ. CDR3 DNA: TGCGCCAGCAGCATGAACATAGCCGGGACAGATAGCAATCAGCCCCAGCATTTT. This encodes CASSMNIAGTDSNQPQHF.

This chain uses TRBV28 with TRBJ2-2, with 12 bases identical to TRBD2. Germline lookup yields CDR1 MDHEN and CDR2 SYDVKM. J was trimmed by 6 bases and V by 3 bases; bases with no gene match: 5. This CDR3 has 16 amino acids. The CDR3 protein is CASSFPTSGRSGELFF. The CDR3 DNA reads as TGTGCCAGCAGTTTTCCCACTAGCGGGAGGTCCGGGGAGCTGTTTTTT.

The rearrangement links TRBV6-6 to TRBJ2-2; possible D gene TRBD1, 5 bases. The CDR3 is 13 amino acids. Germline CDR1 MNHNY, CDR2 SVGAGI (reference sequence). V lost 5 bases, J lost 7 bases, and 11 bases lay in between. In DNA form, the CDR3 reads TGTGCCAGCAGTATCCAGGGTAACGGGGAGCTGTTTTTT. Amino acids: CASSIQGNGELFF.

V usage is TRBV19 and J usage is TRBJ2-3, with D maybe TRBD1 (6 bases). The CDR3 is made up of 12 amino acids. CDR1 LNHDA and CDR2 SQIVND come from the germline V gene (reference sequence). The V and J ends lost 3 bases and 10 bases respectively, with 11 bases between them. CDR3 protein: CASSILGGAQYF. The CDR3 bases are TGTGCCAGTAGTATCTTAGGGGGAGCGCAGTATTTT.